Listed below are T cell receptor beta chains from one sample, sequenced in a study of blood T cell repertoires in COVID-19. The data were produced by immunoSEQ multiplex PCR, yet TCRdb's version contains in-frame clones alone and is incomplete. The sample consists of approximately 19,000 clones, 85% to 90% of them appearing once. The sample comprised peripheral blood. The receptors stem from a human donor in a cohort sampled during active COVID-19. Each CDR3 is given with its conserved first and last residue. The D gene is left open where the match is weak. Clone size appears in some rows only: once, few, many, or a class for an expanded clone.

V	J	D	size	CDR3	DNA
TRBV10-1	TRBJ2-5	-	-	CASSEIQGKETQYF	TGCGCCAGCAGTGAAATCCAGGGTAAAGAGACCCAGTACTTC
TRBV5-1	TRBJ1-4	TRBD1	-	CASSVTPGQTNEKLFF	TGCGCCAGCAGCGTAACGCCGGGACAGACAAATGAAAAACTGTTTTTT
TRBV9	TRBJ1-6	TRBD1	-	CASSRPTGLDSPLHF	TGTGCCAGCAGCCGACCGACAGGGTTGGATTCACCCCTCCACTTT
TRBV27	TRBJ2-7	TRBD1	-	CASSWGQGLYEQYF	TGTGCCAGCAGTTGGGGACAGGGCCTATACGAGCAGTACTTC
TRBV3-1/TRBV3-2	TRBJ1-2	-	-	CASSQPGAYTF	TGTGCCAGCAGCCAACCAGGGGCCTACACCTTC
TRBV4-1	TRBJ2-7	-	few	CASSQEALYEQYF	TGCGCCAGCAGCCAAGAGGCCCTCTACGAGCAGTACTTC
TRBV6-2/TRBV6-3	TRBJ2-7	-	once	CASSYPPSVEQYF	TGTGCCAGCAGTTACCCCCCCTCTGTTGAGCAGTACTTC
TRBV5-1	TRBJ2-7	TRBD2	-	CASSSGLAGGRSYEQYF	TGCGCCAGCAGCTCCGGACTAGCGGGGGGCCGCTCCTACGAGCAGTACTTC
TRBV4-1	TRBJ1-5	TRBD1	medium-sized	CASSPSPGQKIYQPQHF	TGCGCCAGCAGCCCGAGTCCGGGACAGAAAATATATCAGCCCCAGCATTTT
TRBV3-1/TRBV3-2	TRBJ1-1	-	-	CASSQIFGGTEAFF	TGTGCCAGCAGCCAAATTTTTGGGGGCACCGAAGCTTTCTTT
TRBV11-1	TRBJ2-3	TRBD1	few	CASSLAAGTAPDTQYF	TGTGCCAGCAGCTTAGCGGCAGGGACAGCGCCAGATACGCAGTATTTT
TRBV2	TRBJ2-6	TRBD1	-	CASRRDRGSGANVLTF	TGTGCCAGCAGGCGGGACAGGGGCTCTGGGGCCAACGTCCTGACTTTC
TRBV5-4	TRBJ1-1	-	-	CASSLDGGVEAFF	TGTGCCAGCAGCTTGGATGGGGGGGTAGAAGCTTTCTTT
TRBV3-1/TRBV3-2	TRBJ2-3	-	-	CASSHPWAGTDTQYF	TGTGCCAGCAGCCACCCCTGGGCTGGCACAGATACGCAGTATTTT
TRBV12-3/TRBV12-4	TRBJ1-2	-	-	CASASGYGYTF	TGTGCCAGCGCTTCAGGTTATGGCTACACCTTC
TRBV4-1	TRBJ2-1	-	-	CASRQTGRNEQFF	TGCGCCAGCAGACAAACAGGGCGGAATGAGCAGTTCTTC
TRBV3-1/TRBV3-2	TRBJ2-1	-	-	CASSPGVSPYNEQFF	TGTGCCAGCAGTCCCGGGGTAAGCCCCTACAATGAGCAGTTCTTC
TRBV5-4	TRBJ1-4	TRBD1	-	CASSSKGGIDEKLFF	TGTGCCAGCAGCTCAAAAGGGGGCATAGATGAAAAACTGTTTTTT
TRBV11-2	TRBJ1-4	TRBD1	few	CASSLEAGGNEKLFF	TGTGCCAGCAGCTTAGAAGCAGGGGGGAATGAAAAACTGTTTTTT
TRBV19	TRBJ2-6	-	-	CASSIGGISGANVLTF	TGTGCCAGTAGTATCGGCGGGATCTCTGGGGCCAACGTCCTGACTTTC
TRBV4-1	TRBJ2-1	-	-	CASSQLIGLGNEQFF	TGCGCCAGCAGCCAACTGATAGGACTGGGCAATGAGCAGTTCTTC
TRBV2	TRBJ1-5	-	few	CASSEVSGQPQHF	TGTGCCAGCAGTGAAGTGTCAGGGCAGCCCCAGCATTTT
TRBV27	TRBJ2-1	-	-	CASSLGPSSYNEQFF	TGTGCCAGCAGTTTGGGCCCAAGCTCCTACAATGAGCAGTTCTTC
TRBV28	TRBJ2-7	-	-	CASSSDLGEYEQYF	TGTGCCAGCAGTTCCGACTTGGGAGAGTACGAGCAGTACTTC
TRBV4-1	TRBJ2-7	TRBD1	-	CASSQGQGAYEQYF	TGCGCCAGCAGCCAAGGACAGGGTGCCTACGAGCAGTACTTC
TRBV19	TRBJ1-5	-	-	CATQIQGTSNQPQHF	TGTGCCACCCAAATCCAGGGGACGAGCAATCAGCCCCAGCATTTT
TRBV5-4	TRBJ1-1	-	-	CASSLDSFDSNTEAFF	TGTGCCAGCAGCCTCGACAGCTTCGATTCGAACACTGAAGCTTTCTTT
TRBV29-1	TRBJ2-2	-	few	CSAANRNTGELFF	TGCAGCGCAGCCAACAGGAACACCGGGGAGCTGTTTTTT
TRBV6-5	TRBJ1-1	-	-	CASSYKGQNTEAFF	TGTGCCAGCAGTTATAAAGGACAGAACACTGAAGCTTTCTTT
TRBV27	TRBJ2-7	TRBD2	-	CASSSRLAGDRGLTYEQYF	TGTGCCAGCAGTTCCCGACTAGCGGGGGATCGGGGACTAACCTACGAGCAGTACTTC
TRBV19	TRBJ2-7	-	-	CASSATRNHYEQYF	TGTGCCAGTAGTGCGACAAGGAACCACTACGAGCAGTACTTC
TRBV2	TRBJ1-4	-	-	CASRRQVDHEKLFF	TGTGCCAGCAGAAGACAGGTGGATCATGAAAAACTGTTTTTT
TRBV5-1	TRBJ2-5	TRBD1	-	CASSPGTRTGGGETQYF	TGCGCCAGCAGCCCTGGCACACGGACAGGGGGTGGAGAGACCCAGTACTTC
TRBV2	TRBJ1-6	-	few	CASSVSRSPLHF	TGTGCCAGCAGTGTTTCGAGATCACCCCTCCACTTT
TRBV9	TRBJ1-2	TRBD1	once	CASSVGTGNYGYTF	TGTGCCAGCAGCGTCGGGACAGGGAACTATGGCTACACCTTC
TRBV5-4	TRBJ1-6	-	-	CASSLVQANSPLHF	TGTGCCAGCAGCTTGGTGCAGGCTAATTCACCCCTCCACTTT
TRBV7-8	TRBJ1-3	TRBD1	-	CASSPKRGPSAGNTIYF	TGTGCCAGCAGCCCAAAAAGGGGGCCTAGTGCTGGAAACACCATATATTTT
TRBV5-1	TRBJ2-1	TRBD2	-	CASSSTSGVYNEQFF	TGCGCCAGCAGTTCCACTAGCGGGGTCTACAATGAGCAGTTCTTC
TRBV7-8	TRBJ2-3	-	-	CASSFSGRADTQYF	TGTGCCAGCAGCTTTAGCGGACGGGCAGATACGCAGTATTTT
TRBV19	TRBJ2-1	TRBD1	-	CASSIWTGFDEQFF	TGTGCCAGTAGTATCTGGACAGGATTCGATGAGCAGTTCTTC
TRBV10-3	TRBJ1-6	-	-	CAIRRTGTNNSPLHF	TGTGCCATCAGACGAACCGGGACAAATAATTCACCCCTCCACTTT
TRBV7-2	TRBJ2-2	TRBD2	-	CASSKRSGDAGELFF	TGTGCCAGCAGCAAACGTAGCGGGGACGCCGGGGAGCTGTTTTTT
TRBV9	TRBJ1-1	-	-	CASSVGPEMTEAFF	TGTGCCAGCAGCGTAGGCCCCGAGATGACTGAAGCTTTCTTT
TRBV5-5	TRBJ1-4	TRBD1	-	CASSAGQGLGFGEKLFF	TGTGCCAGCAGCGCCGGACAGGGTTTGGGTTTTGGGGAAAAACTGTTTTTT
TRBV3-1/TRBV3-2	TRBJ2-3	-	-	CASSQVLAASTDTQYF	TGTGCCAGCAGCCAAGTCTTAGCGGCTAGCACAGATACGCAGTATTTT
TRBV30	TRBJ1-6	-	-	CAWIPGGGIVGSPLHF	TGTGCCTGGATCCCCGGGGGGGGGATCGTGGGTTCACCCCTCCACTTT
TRBV29-1	TRBJ1-5	TRBD1	-	CSVGDSYNQPQHF	TGCAGCGTAGGGGACAGCTATAATCAGCCCCAGCATTTT
TRBV5-1	TRBJ1-1	TRBD1	-	CASSLTGDTEAFF	TGCGCCAGCAGCTTAACAGGGGACACTGAAGCTTTCTTT
TRBV11-2	TRBJ2-7	TRBD1	-	CASRPQGLVSYEQYF	TGTGCCAGCAGACCACAGGGGTTAGTCTCCTACGAGCAGTACTTC
TRBV7-8	TRBJ1-4	-	-	CASSLAAGFHYEKLFF	TGTGCCAGCAGCTTAGCCGCAGGGTTCCATTATGAAAAACTGTTTTTT
TRBV5-6	TRBJ2-1	TRBD2	-	CASRPGLAEQFF	TGTGCCAGCAGACCTGGACTAGCGGAGCAGTTCTTC
TRBV5-4	TRBJ2-4	-	-	CASSEGGAFVKNIQYF	TGTGCCAGCAGCGAAGGGGGGGCGTTTGTCAAAAACATTCAGTACTTC